These T cell receptor beta chains were read from a single sample in a study of cytomegalovirus exposure and HLA in healthy donors. Using immunoSEQ multiplex PCR, the repertoire was profiled, and TCRdb retains in-frame clones only, with some absent. The data contain 50,000 or so clones, about 91% of them singletons. The specimen sequenced was PBMCs. The receptors here all came from a woman aged 25 to 39 in good health and CMV-seronegative. Both conserved end residues are part of each CDR3. A D gene is named only where the DNA matches it firmly. Clone size appears in some rows only: once, few, many, or a class for an expanded clone.

TRBD1	TRBV5-4	NA	TRBJ1-2	TGTGCCAGCAGCTTGCAAACAGGGGGGGACTATGGCTACACCTTC	CASSLQTGGDYGYTF
TRBD2	TRBV2	NA	TRBJ2-3	TGTGCCAGCAGCCGCCGGGCGGGAGGGAACACAGATACGCAGTATTTT	CASSRRAGGNTDTQYF
NA	TRBV30	NA	TRBJ1-5	TGTGCCTGGAGTGTCGGAGATCAGCCCCAGCATTTT	CAWSVGDQPQHF
NA	TRBV7-6	NA	TRBJ1-3	TGTGCCAGCAGCCCCGTTGGGGCGGGGGACGGAAACACCATATATTTT	CASSPVGAGDGNTIYF
NA	TRBV28	NA	TRBJ2-1	TGTGCCAGCAACCACCGGGGACATCCGAGCTCCTACAATGAGCAGTTCTTC	CASNHRGHPSSYNEQFF
NA	TRBV14	NA	TRBJ1-1	TGTGCCAGCAGCCAAGAGACAGGGAACACTGAAGCTTTCTTT	CASSQETGNTEAFF
NA	TRBV19	NA	TRBJ1-5	TGTGCCAGTAGTGGGAGCGGGGGTAGGCAGCCCCAGCATTTT	CASSGSGGRQPQHF
TRBD2	TRBV27	NA	TRBJ2-1	TGTGCCAGCGCTAGCGGGAGGGACAATGAGCAGTTCTTC	CASASGRDNEQFF
NA	TRBV6-1	NA	TRBJ2-1	TGTGCCAGCAGTGCCGGGGGCTCCTACAATGAGCAGTTCTTC	CASSAGGSYNEQFF
NA	TRBV18	NA	TRBJ1-4	TGTGCCAGCTCACCGGGAGAAACTAATGAAAAACTGTTTTTT	CASSPGETNEKLFF
NA	TRBV7-2	NA	TRBJ2-7	TGTGCCAGCAGCTTATCCGAGCGACCACACGAGCAGTACTTC	CASSLSERPHEQYF
NA	TRBV7-3	once	TRBJ1-1	TGTGCCAGCAGCTTCGGGGGTGACACTGAAGCTTTCTTT	CASSFGGDTEAFF
NA	TRBV19	NA	TRBJ1-3	TGTGCCAGTAGTACTCCCCCAGGGAACTCTGGAAACACCATATATTTT	CASSTPPGNSGNTIYF
TRBD1	TRBV7-9	NA	TRBJ2-7	TGTGCCAGCAGCTTAGGCCGAGGGACAGCCGCCTACGAGCAGTACTTC	CASSLGRGTAAYEQYF
NA	TRBV27	NA	TRBJ2-7	TGTGCCAGCAGTTTCGGGGGGCAACAAAAATACGAGCAGTACTTC	CASSFGGQQKYEQYF
NA	TRBV27	NA	TRBJ2-3	TGTGCCAGCAGTTTAGTCAGGGGAGAAGGTACGCAGTATTTT	CASSLVRGEGTQYF
TRBD1	TRBV30	NA	TRBJ2-5	TGTGCCTGGAGTCCAGGGACAGGGGAGACCCAGTACTTC	CAWSPGTGETQYF
TRBD1	TRBV27	NA	TRBJ2-4	TGTGCCAGCAGTTTGGAGACAGGGTTCCTTCAGTACTTC	CASSLETGFLQYF
NA	TRBV11-3	once	TRBJ2-1	TGTGCCAGCAGCTTAGGATACCAGGGACATAATGAGCAGTTCTTC	CASSLGYQGHNEQFF
NA	TRBV20-1	NA	TRBJ1-2	TGCAGTGCTGGCGGTCTCGGGGGCTACACCTTC	CSAGGLGGYTF
NA	TRBV6-5	NA	TRBJ2-3	TGTGCCAGCAGTTACTCGAATAGACTAGTTGATACGCAGTATTTT	CASSYSNRLVDTQYF
TRBD1	TRBV4-2	NA	TRBJ1-5	TGTGCCAGCAGCCAAGATGGGACAGGTCCCAATCAGCCCCAGCATTTT	CASSQDGTGPNQPQHF
TRBD2	TRBV19	NA	TRBJ2-7	TGTGCCAGTAGTAGTCCCCGCGGAGCGGGGGGGTACGAGCAGTACTTC	CASSSPRGAGGYEQYF
TRBD1	TRBV7-7	NA	TRBJ2-7	TGTGCCAGCAGCCCGAGTTGGGACAGGGGTCTCGAGCAGTACTTC	CASSPSWDRGLEQYF
TRBD1	TRBV18	NA	TRBJ2-1	TGTGCCAGCTCACCGAGGGACAGGGCGAACAATGAGCAGTTCTTC	CASSPRDRANNEQFF
NA	TRBV5-6	NA	TRBJ2-7	TGTGCCAGCAGCTTGGGGCTTCCGGGGGGCCACGAGCAGTACTTC	CASSLGLPGGHEQYF
TRBD1	TRBV6-5	NA	TRBJ2-7	TGTGCCAGCAGTTACTCAGATGACAGGGGGCAAGGAGAGCAGTACTTC	CASSYSDDRGQGEQYF
TRBD1	TRBV20-1	NA	TRBJ1-2	TGCAGTGCACGGACAGGGGGCCACTACACCTTC	CSARTGGHYTF
NA	TRBV10-3	NA	TRBJ2-1	TGTGCCATCAGTGAGGCGGAGAACAATGAGCAGTTCTTC	CAISEAENNEQFF
TRBD2	TRBV7-9	NA	TRBJ2-1	TGTGCCAGCAGCTTACTGGCTAGCGGGACAAGATACAATGAGCAGTTCTTC	CASSLLASGTRYNEQFF
NA	TRBV18	NA	TRBJ1-1	TGTGCCAGCTCCGAACTACGGATCATGAACACTGAAGCTTTCTTT	CASSELRIMNTEAFF
TRBD1	TRBV28	NA	TRBJ1-4	TGTGCCAGCAGCCCCCCGAGACAGGGAAAAGAAAAACTGTTTTTT	CASSPPRQGKEKLFF
NA	TRBV5-5	NA	TRBJ2-2	TGTGCCAGCATCCCTGGGGGGGGCCTCGCCACCGGGGAGCTGTTTTTT	CASIPGGGLATGELFF
TRBD1	TRBV28	NA	TRBJ2-1	TGTGCCAGCCAAAACAGGGGTTACAATGAGCAGTTCTTC	CASQNRGYNEQFF
NA	TRBV28	NA	TRBJ1-3	TGTGCCAGCAGTTGGGGGCGGACAAACACCATATATTTT	CASSWGRTNTIYF